This is a list of T cell receptor beta chains from one sample in a study. Using its own MiXCR run on the 5' RACE reads, TCRdb lists one record per CDR3 protein. Among 62,000 or so distinct CDR3 sequences listed, 20% to 25% were seen once. The sequencing sample was made of memory CD4+ T cells sorted from a lymph node. The receptors derive from a female donor with breast cancer. Both conserved end residues are part of each CDR3. D genes are given only for firm matches. Only part of the rows carry a size: once, few, many, or a class if the clone is expanded.

D gene	clone size	V gene	J gene	CDR3 DNA	CDR3 protein
NA	few	TRBV20-1	TRBJ1-2	TGCAGTGGCACGGGGGGCGAAGGGCGGCGAAATGGCTACACCTTC	CSGTGGEGRRNGYTF
TRBD1	few	TRBV7-9	TRBJ1-1	TGTGCCAGCAGCATTGACAGGGGTAGAGCTTTCTTT	CASSIDRGRAFF
TRBD1	few	TRBV28	TRBJ2-7	TGTGCCAGCAGTCAACAGGGGTACGAGCAGTACTTC	CASSQQGYEQYF
TRBD1	many	TRBV6-5	TRBJ2-4	TGTGCCAGCAGTTACTCGACAGGGGCCAAAAACATTCAGTACTTC	CASSYSTGAKNIQYF
TRBD2	NA	TRBV5-1	TRBJ2-1	TGCGTCAGCAGCTTCTCCCCCATAGCGGGCCTCAATGAGCAGTTCTTC	CVSSFSPIAGLNEQFF
NA	many	TRBV5-1	TRBJ1-1	TGCGCCAGCAGCGATTTAACAGGTGAAGCTTTCTTT	CASSDLTGEAFF
NA	NA	TRBV7-6	TRBJ2-5	TGTGCCAGCAGCTTGGGGGTGGAGACCCAGTACTTC	CASSLGVETQYF
TRBD1	few	TRBV5-1	TRBJ2-2	TGCGCCAGCAGCTTTACCCCGATCGGACAGGGGGCAGTCGGGGAGCTGTTTTTT	CASSFTPIGQGAVGELFF
NA	NA	TRBV20-1	TRBJ2-3	TGCAGTGCTAGACCCACAGTCATCACAGATACGCAGTATTTT	CSARPTVITDTQYF
NA	NA	TRBV7-3	TRBJ1-4	TGTGCCAGCAGCTTAAGTTTCGGTGAAAAACTGTTTTTT	CASSLSFGEKLFF
NA	many	TRBV4-3	TRBJ2-3	TGCGCCAGCAGCCCCGGATCGGGGGCAGATACGCAGTATTTT	CASSPGSGADTQYF
NA	NA	TRBV6-5	TRBJ1-6	TGTGCCAGCAGTTACGCGCAAACGTATAATTCACCCCTCCACTTT	CASSYAQTYNSPLHF
NA	NA	TRBV20-1	TRBJ2-1	TGCAGTGCGGCAGGGCGACTAGATGAGCAGTTCTTC	CSAAGRLDEQFF
TRBD1	NA	TRBV15	TRBJ1-2	TGTGCCACCAGCAGATCAGGGGGTTCAGGCTACACCTTC	CATSRSGGSGYTF
NA	medium-sized	TRBV6-6	TRBJ1-6	TGTGCCAGCAGTTCCACAGGGATTTCACCCCTCCACTTT	CASSSTGISPLHF
NA	many	TRBV6-1	TRBJ1-2	TGTGCCAGCAGTGGTAACTATGGCTACACCTTC	CASSGNYGYTF
NA	few	TRBV6-6	TRBJ1-1	TGTGCCAGCAGTTACACGGGGACGGACGATGAAGCTTTCTTT	CASSYTGTDDEAFF
TRBD1	NA	TRBV15	TRBJ1-4	TGTGCCACCAGCAGAGGGACAGGGGTGAATGAAAAACTGTTTTTT	CATSRGTGVNEKLFF
NA	NA	TRBV7-9	TRBJ1-1	TGTGCCAGCAGCTCATCCAGTCCACGGACGGAAGCTTTCTTT	CASSSSSPRTEAFF
NA	NA	TRBV5-1	TRBJ2-7	TGCGCCAGCAGCTTGAGTGGTCCGGGAGACGGCGAGCAGTACTTC	CASSLSGPGDGEQYF
NA	NA	TRBV12-3/TRBV12-4	TRBJ1-5	TGTGCCAGCTCACGGGGGGCGCCCAGCAATCAGCCCCAGCATTTT	CASSRGAPSNQPQHF
TRBD2	NA	TRBV5-4	TRBJ2-1	TGTGCCAGCAGTCTGGGGCTAGCGGGCTCCTACAATGAGCAGTTCTTC	CASSLGLAGSYNEQFF
NA	NA	TRBV12-3/TRBV12-4	TRBJ2-2	TGTGCCAGCGGGACGGGACACACGAACACCGGGGAGCTGTTTTTT	CASGTGHTNTGELFF
NA	NA	TRBV6-6	TRBJ2-1	TGTGCCAGCAGTCCCCACAATGAGCAGTTCTTC	CASSPHNEQFF
NA	many	TRBV29-1	TRBJ2-5	TGCAGCGTTGAGGCAGCTGAAGAGACCCAGTACTTC	CSVEAAEETQYF